This passage covers 29 T cell receptor beta chains from one sample sequenced in a study of tumor and adjacent non-tumor tissue in lung cancer. The library came from three nested PCR rounds adapted from ARM-PCR protocols. TCRdb analysed the multiplex PCR reads with MiXCR anew, one entry per CDR3 protein. This sample yields about 200,000 distinct CDR3 sequences, of which roughly 70% are seen a single time; almost 25% belongs to the top ten. No cell sorting was done before RNA was extracted from the tissue. Sequencing was carried out using lung tumor tissue. Receptor source: a man in his fifties or sixties with non-small cell lung cancer.

This clonotype was recorded at least ten times. The chain recombines TRBV6-6 with TRBJ1-2; TRBD1 might be the D (6 bases). Trimming took off 9 bases at V and 8 bases at J, with 22 bases between the two ends. The germline CDR1 and CDR2 sequences are MNHNY and SVGAGI (reference sequence). The CDR3 contains 14 residues. CDR3 amino acids: CASWIRDTSRGYTF. The CDR3 bases are TGTGCCAGTTGGATCCGGGACACGTCGCGCGGCTACACCTTC.

The chain employs TRBV6-1 and TRBJ2-5, with 7 bases aligning to TRBD1. CDR1 is MNHNS and CDR2 is SASEGT in the germline V gene. The CDR3 is 13 amino acids. V was pared by 7 bases and J by 5 bases, with 7 bases of the junction left unmatched. The CDR3 DNA sequence: TGTGCCAGCAAGCTTACAGGGGAGGAGACCCAGTACTTC. Translating it yields CASKLTGEETQYF.

The sample holds many counts of this clonotype. The V gene is TRBV11-2, the J gene TRBJ1-1, with TRBD1 as a possible D gene (5 bases). Germline-derived CDR1 and CDR2 are SGHAT and FQNNGV. The CDR3 extends over 14 amino acids. With 1 base removed from V and 5 bases from J, the gap between germline ends came to 11 bases. CDR3 amino acids: CASSLGGGGTEAFF. The CDR3 region has the DNA TGTGCCAGCAGCTTAGGCGGGGGGGGGACTGAAGCTTTCTTT.

Comments on this clonotype: Given a much more abundant clone one base away, this may be a read error. In nucleotides, the CDR3 is TGCACCAGCAAAACAGGGGGCGTCGATAATTCACCCCTCCACTTT. Protein sequence: CTSKTGGVDNSPLHF. This chain uses TRBV5-1 with TRBJ1-6; 9 bases fit TRBD1. The CDR3 sequence is 15 residues long. The germline gives CDR1 SGHRS, CDR2 YFSETQ.

V gene TRBV6-6 combines with J gene TRBJ1-5, with a weak D call TRBD1 (5 bases). Germline CDR1 reads MNHNY; CDR2 reads SVGAGI (reference sequence). The CDR3 loop spans 15 amino acids. Trimming stripped 6 bases from V and 1 base from J, with 13 bases between. The CDR3 spells CASRDNSTSNQPQHF. CDR3 nucleotides: TGTGCCAGCAGGGACAACTCTACAAGCAATCAGCCCCAGCATTTT.

For this clonotype: A much larger clonotype is one base distant, so this may be a read error. V and J are TRBV4-2 and TRBJ1-1; 8 bases fit TRBD1. The V segment lost 4 bases and the J segment 0 bases; nucleotides outside the gene matches: 4. Per the germline V gene, CDR1 is LGHNA and CDR2 is YNFKEQ. The CDR3 length is 15 residues. In DNA form, the CDR3 reads TGTGCCAGCAGCCGGCTACAGGGGGTGAACACTGAAGCTTTCTTT. Translation gives CASSRLQGVNTEAFF.

Remarks on this clonotype: One end of the junction does not line up with germline, which may come from a read error. The rearrangement links TRBV11-3 to TRBJ2-7; 8 nucleotides match TRBD1. The CDR3 contains 14 residues. Germline V gene sequence: CDR1 SGHNT, CDR2 YENEEA. The CDR3 is CASSPGGEVYEQYF. CDR3 in DNA: TGTGCCAGCAGCCCAGGGGGCGAGGTCTACGAGCAGTATTTC.

Comment on this clonotype: The CDR3 carries no conserved terminal phenylalanine or tryptophan, so it likely arises from a read error. This rearrangement joins TRBV29-1 to TRBJ2-1; 10 positions agree with TRBD2. CDR3 length: 14 amino acids. The germline gives CDR1 SQVTM, CDR2 ANQGSEA. V was clipped by 5 bases and J by 6 bases; unmatched bases: 7. For the CDR3, the DNA is TGCAGCGTTATAGCGGGAGGAGTACGCAATGAGCAGTTCTAC. Translation gives CSVIAGGVRNEQFY.

This clonotype was counted only a few times. V gene TRBV6-6 combines with J gene TRBJ2-5, with a weak D call TRBD2 (6 bases). The CDR3 is 15 residues long. V was trimmed by 0 bases and J by 5 bases, leaving 13 bases between them. Germline values: CDR1 MNHNY, CDR2 SVGAGI (reference sequence). CDR3 sequence (DNA): TGTGCCAGCAGTTACTCGACCGGGGGTGGGGAGACCCAGTACTTC. It is translated as CASSYSTGGGETQYF.

Comment on this clonotype: A clone one base away is much larger, so this may be a read error. In DNA, the CDR3 is TGCAGCGTTGGGGAAGAAAAAATGTTTTTT. This gives the protein CSVGEEKMFF. The J gene is TRBJ1-4, the V gene TRBV29-1; no definite D call. Looked up from germline, CDR1 is SQVTM and CDR2 is ANQGSEA. The CDR3 covers 10 residues.

As regards this clonotype: Since a much larger clone is just one base distant, this may be a read error. This chain uses TRBV7-8 with TRBJ2-3; D possibly corresponds to TRBD1 (5 bases). V gave up 6 bases and J gave up 7 bases, with 20 bases separating them. Germline loops: CDR1 SGHVS, CDR2 FQNEAQ. The CDR3 totals 15 residues. CDR3 sequence reads: CASRDGNQGGNTQYF. The CDR3 DNA is TGTGCCAGCAGGGACGGAAACCAGGGTGGGAATACGCAGTATTTT.

A note on this clonotype: One base away lies a much larger clone, so this may be a sequencing read error. The rearrangement links TRBV11-2 to TRBJ2-5, with 8 nucleotides matching TRBD2. CDR1 is SGHAT, CDR2 FQNNGV, per germline. The CDR3 consists of 18 residues. The CDR3 sequence: CVSSSLGRGGGHQETQYF. DNA for the CDR3: TGTGTCAGCAGCTCCTTAGGTAGGGGCGGGGGGCACCAAGAGACCCAGTACTTC.

Notes on this clonotype: A read error may be the cause here, since a much bigger clone is one base away. The chain links TRBV5-6 to TRBJ2-1, with 7 nucleotides matching TRBD2. The CDR3 has 16 residues. Germline values: CDR1 SGHDT, CDR2 YYEEEE. The CDR3 DNA reads TGTGCCGGCAGCTTGGGAGCGGGGACCTCCTACAATGAGCAGTTCTTC. It translates to CAGSLGAGTSYNEQFF.

This clonotype turned up a few times. The rearrangement joins TRBV20-1 to TRBJ1-1; D gene unclear. Trimming took off 3 bases at V and 6 bases at J, with 14 bases between the two ends. The CDR3 has 13 residues. Germline CDR1 is DFQATT and CDR2 is SNEGSKA (reference sequence). CDR3 coding DNA: TGCAGTGCTAGTTCGGGGTTGGAAGCTGAAGCTTTCTTT. Translation gives CSASSGLEAEAFF.

With respect to this clonotype: The conserved phenylalanine or tryptophan normally closing the CDR3 is absent here, so this likely arose from a read error. V and J are TRBV4-2 and TRBJ1-1; unclear D gene. This CDR3 region has 14 residues. The germline V and J ends were trimmed by 4 bases and 1 base, with 10 bases remaining between them. Germline CDR1 is LGHNA and CDR2 is YNFKEQ. This chain's CDR3 is CASSPRGQNTEAFY. The CDR3 DNA follows: TGTGCCAGCAGCCCCCGAGGCCAGAACACTGAAGCTTTCTAC.

Notes on this clonotype: Sequence at one end of the junction differs from germline and may be a read error. In DNA, the CDR3 is TGCAGTGCTAGCGCAGGACACTATATGAACACTGAAGCTTCCTTT. It yields the protein CSASAGHYMNTEASF. This chain uses TRBV20-1 with TRBJ1-1; a possible D gene is TRBD1 (5 bases). The CDR3 extends over 15 amino acids. Germline lookup yields CDR1 DFQATT and CDR2 SNEGSKA (reference sequence).

In this sample, this clonotype turned up many times. The J gene is TRBJ2-3, the V gene TRBV4-2; D is unresolved. The CDR3 loop spans 14 amino acids. The germline CDR1 and CDR2 sequences are LGHNA and YNFKEQ. The V end was cut by 4 bases, the J end by 2 bases, with 10 bases between. The CDR3 protein is CASSPRTDTDTQYF. DNA of the CDR3: TGTGCCAGCAGCCCCCGGACGGACACAGATACGCAGTATTTT.

In regard to this clonotype: At one boundary the junction diverges from the germline segment, which might be a read error. In DNA, the CDR3 is TGCGCCAGCAGCCCAGATCTGGGGGGGGCGCAAGGCTACACTTTC. This encodes CASSPDLGGAQGYTF. The chain couples TRBV4-3 to TRBJ1-2, with D tentatively TRBD1 (6 bases). Germline V lookup: CDR1 LGHNA, CDR2 YSLEER. The CDR3 contains 15 residues.

The J gene is TRBJ1-2, the V gene TRBV11-2; 8 bases line up with TRBD1. Trimming at V came to 10 bases and at J to 0 bases, leaving 10 bases not matched to a gene. CDR1 is SGHAT and CDR2 is FQNNGV in the germline V gene. This CDR3 is built from 15 residues. The CDR3 loop reads CANTIRTGPNYGYTF. The CDR3, as DNA: TGTGCCAACACCATAAGGACAGGGCCTAACTATGGCTACACCTTC.

Regarding this clonotype: This may arise from a read error, as a much more abundant clone is one base away. Likely a read error: the CDR3 ends without its conserved phenylalanine or tryptophan. The DNA of the CDR3 is TGTGCCAGCAGAGATGAGCCGGGACAGGGGCCCTACGAGCAGTACTTA. It encodes CASRDEPGQGPYEQYL. The V and J genes are TRBV6-2 or TRBV6-3 and TRBJ2-7, with TRBD1 identical over 10 bases. This CDR3 has 16 residues. The junction had 10 bases not matched to a gene; V was cut back by 6 bases and J by 2 bases. Per the germline V gene, CDR1 is MNHEY and CDR2 is SVGEGT.

A few counts support this clonotype. Possible read error: a much larger clone is one base away. This chain uses TRBV6-1 with TRBJ2-7; D is undetermined. The length of the CDR3 is 14 residues. Germline CDR1 and CDR2: MNHNS and SASEGT. CDR3 sequence: CTSSGISPSYEQYF. The CDR3 DNA sequence: TGTACCAGCAGTGGAATATCGCCCTCCTACGAGCAGTACTTC.

To note about this clonotype: An end of the junction differs from the germline gene, which may be a read error. The chain is built from TRBV11-1 and TRBJ2-1; 11 nucleotides match TRBD2. Germline CDR1 SGHAT, CDR2 FQDESV (reference sequence). The CDR3 sequence is 17 residues long. For the CDR3, the DNA is TGTGCCAGCAGCTTATCTCGTCTAGCGGGAGGCAAGAATGACCAGTTCTTC. Translation: CASSLSRLAGGKNDQFF.

A word on this clonotype: A much larger clone differs by one base, so this may be a read error. The chain is built from TRBV6-2 or TRBV6-3 and TRBJ2-3; TRBD2 matches 7 bases. The CDR3 runs to 15 residues. Germline loops: CDR1 MNHEY, CDR2 SVGEGT. The CDR3 DNA reads as TGTGCCCGCAGTTACGATCCCGCGGGAGCAGATACGCAGTATTTT. It translates to CARSYDPAGADTQYF.

V gene TRBV18 combines with J gene TRBJ2-7; TRBD2 is a possible D gene (6 bases). The CDR3 totals 14 residues. CDR1 is KGHSH and CDR2 is LQKENI in the germline V gene. V lost 6 bases, J lost 2 bases, and 14 bases lay in between. The CDR3, as DNA: TGTGCCAGCTCTGCCGTTAGCGGACCCTACGAGCAGTACTTC. Amino acids: CASSAVSGPYEQYF. Full variable domain (outside the CDR3, taken from reference TRBV18 and TRBJ2-7): NAGVMQNPRHLVRRRGQEARLRCSPMKGHSHVYWYRQLPEEGLKFMVYLQKENIIDESGMPKERFSAEFPKEGPSILRIQQVVRGDSAAYFCASSAVSGPYEQYFGPGTRLTVT.

A remark on this clonotype: An end of the junction does not agree with germline; a read error may underlie this. The chain recombines TRBV12-3 or TRBV12-4 with TRBJ1-2; TRBD1 matches 8 bases. This CDR3 spans 14 amino acids. DNA for the CDR3: TGTGCCTGCAGTCCTCCGGGACAGGCAATCGGCTACACCTTC. Protein product: CACSPPGQAIGYTF.

As concerns this clonotype: At one boundary the junction diverges from the germline segment, which might be a read error. The rearrangement joins TRBV12-3 or TRBV12-4 to TRBJ2-1; D perhaps matches TRBD2 (5 bases). The CDR3 contains 17 residues. CDR3 residues: CASSPWTLLGSYYEQFF. The CDR3 DNA reads TGTGCCAGCAGTCCTTGGACTCTCTTGGGGTCCTACTATGAGCAGTTCTTC.

V gene TRBV12-3 or TRBV12-4 combines with J gene TRBJ1-6; D remains ambiguous. The CDR3 covers 13 residues. V was pared by 4 bases and J by 12 bases, with 13 bases between. CDR3 in amino acids: CASSSGVWEPLHF. The CDR3 bases are TGTGCCAGCAGTTCCGGGGTTTGGGAACCCCTCCACTTT.

As concerns this clonotype: One junction end does not reproduce the germline sequence, and a read error may be involved. The rearrangement uses TRBV10-2 and TRBJ1-3; 7 bases are a match to TRBD1. The CDR3 length is 16 residues. CDR1 is WSHSY, CDR2 SAAADI, per germline. CDR3 region: CANCERGGADGNAIYF. Written as DNA, the CDR3 is TGCGCCAACTGTGAGAGAGGGGGCGCGGATGGAAACGCCATATATTTT.

The rearrangement uses TRBV4-2 and TRBJ2-1; 8 bases fit TRBD2. The CDR3 consists of 18 residues. The germline V gene has CDR1 LGHNA and CDR2 YNFKEQ. Germline trimming cut 1 base from V and 4 bases from J; bases unmatched to any gene: 12. The CDR3 DNA reads as TGTGCCAGCAGCCAAGTTGCGGCGGGAGGTACGTCTTACAATGAGCAGTTCTTC. Its translation is CASSQVAAGGTSYNEQFF.